Each of the 24 T cell receptor beta chains below was sequenced from the same sample in a study of shared clonotypes between healthy human individuals. Clones were sequenced by immunoSEQ multiplex PCR, and TCRdb holds only the in-frame ones, with some missing. Here the sample spans nearly 1 million clones, approximately 76% being singletons. Sequences were obtained from memory CD4+ T cells sorted from blood. Sample subset: CD45RA-negative fraction. The receptor set was obtained from a young man in good health.

The chain has TRBV5-4 and TRBJ1-1, with a weak D call TRBD1 (6 bases). Trimming took off 6 bases at V and 7 bases at J, with 16 bases between the two ends. CDR1 SGHNT and CDR2 YYREEE come from the germline V gene (reference sequence). The CDR3 has 13 amino acids. CDR3 nucleotides: TGTGCCAGCACCGAGGACAGAGTAAGTGAAGCTTTCTTT. Protein product: CASTEDRVSEAFF. Using reference TRBV5-4 and TRBJ1-1 for the parts outside the CDR3, the full variable domain is ETGVTQSPTHLIKTRGQQVTLRCSSQSGHNTVSWYQQALGQGPQFIFQYYREEENGRGNFPPRFSGLQFPNYSSELNVNALELDDSALYLCASTEDRVSEAFFGQGTRLTVV.

This clone has a count of ten or more. V and J are TRBV2 and TRBJ1-1; D is undetermined. Germline CDR1 and CDR2: SNHLY and FYNNEI. The CDR3 has 12 amino acids. Between the trimmed V and J ends, which lost 7 bases and 1 base, there was a span of 7 bases. This chain's CDR3 is CASNKGNTEAFF. CDR3 DNA sequence: TGTGCCAGCAACAAGGGGAACACTGAAGCTTTCTTT.

This chain links TRBV19 with TRBJ1-2; TRBD1 aligns across 9 bases. This CDR3 is built from 11 residues. Germline trimming cut 8 bases from V and 13 bases from J; bases unmatched to any gene: 8. The germline CDR1 and CDR2 sequences are LNHDA and SQIVND (reference sequence). The CDR3 is CASGDRDYATF. For the CDR3, the DNA is TGTGCCAGTGGGGACAGGGACTACGCCACCTTC.

This chain connects TRBV5-5 to TRBJ1-6; D is undetermined. In germline, CDR1 is SGHKS, CDR2 YYEKEE (reference sequence). V was clipped by 0 bases and J by 7 bases, with 14 bases between them. The CDR3 sequence is 16 residues long. The CDR3 region has the DNA TGTGCCAGCAGCTTGGCCTCCGGGGTTCGCAATTCACCCCTCCACTTT. Its translation is CASSLASGVRNSPLHF.

This clone showed up many times. This chain joins TRBV6-5 and TRBJ2-2, with TRBD1 matching 9 bases. Germline CDR1 is MNHEY and CDR2 is SVGAGI. The CDR3 is 15 amino acids. V was pared by 2 bases and J by 5 bases, with 3 bases of the junction left unmatched. CDR3 loop: CASSYRTGETGELFF. The CDR3 bases are TGTGCCAGCAGTTACCGGACAGGGGAGACCGGGGAGCTGTTTTTT.

CDR3: CASSLISGDTDTQYF. The CDR3 nucleotides are TGCGCCAGCAGCTTGATTAGCGGGGACACAGATACGCAGTATTTT. This chain links TRBV5-1 with TRBJ2-3, with 8 bases fitting TRBD2. The CDR3 runs to 15 residues. Trimming removed 1 base from V and 2 bases from J; junction bases left unmatched: 3. Per the germline V gene, CDR1 is SGHRS and CDR2 is YFSETQ.

The chain couples TRBV10-2 to TRBJ2-7; D remains unclear. V was trimmed by 6 bases and J by 1 base, leaving 7 bases between them. This CDR3 has 12 residues. Germline V CDR1 and CDR2: WSHSY, SAAADI. DNA for the CDR3: TGCGCCAGCAGGCCTAATTCCTACGAGCAGTACTTC. Its translation is CASRPNSYEQYF.

This clone was recorded a few times. V usage is TRBV15 and J usage is TRBJ2-7; D assignment may be TRBD1 or TRBD2 (5 bases each). V was pared by 5 bases and J by 2 bases, with 10 bases between. Germline lookup yields CDR1 LNHNV and CDR2 YYDKDF (reference sequence). This CDR3 contains 13 residues. CDR3 in amino acids: CATSRGGPYEQYF. As DNA, the CDR3 is TGTGCCACCAGCCGTGGGGGACCCTACGAGCAGTACTTC.

The rearrangement uses TRBV6-6 and TRBJ2-2; 8 bases align to TRBD1. After removal of 6 bases from V and 4 bases from J, the junction contained 10 bases not matched to a gene. The length of the CDR3 is 16 residues. Germline loops: CDR1 MNHNY, CDR2 SVGAGI (reference sequence). DNA of the CDR3: TGTGCCAGCAGCCCCGGACAGGGCGTTGGCACCGGGGAGCTGTTTTTT. It codes for CASSPGQGVGTGELFF.

This chain uses TRBV1 with TRBJ2-1; the D segment call TRBD2 is taken from the table without a DNA check. TRBV1 is labeled a pseudogene. This CDR3 has 17 amino acids. The CDR3 loop reads CTSSQEVPAGVHNEQFF. For the CDR3, the DNA is TGCACCAGCAGCCAAGAAGTCCCCGCGGGGGTGCACAATGAGCAGTTCTTC.

In its sample, this clone was seen a few times. The V call is TRBV18, the J call TRBJ1-4; D not certain. This CDR3 has 16 amino acids. V was cut by 6 bases and J by 0 bases, with 14 bases left in between. Germline CDR1 and CDR2: KGHSH and LQKENI. The CDR3 loop is CASSPADVATNEKLFF. The CDR3 coding sequence is TGTGCCAGCTCTCCAGCGGACGTAGCAACTAATGAAAAACTGTTTTTT.

The gene calls are TRBV2 and TRBJ2-7; D may be TRBD1 or TRBD2 (6 bases each). Trimming removed 9 bases at V and 5 bases at J, with 14 bases between. Germline V CDR1 and CDR2: SNHLY, FYNNEI. The CDR3 is made up of 12 amino acids. Here the CDR3 DNA reads TGTGCCAGTAGGGTGGGGGGCAACGAGCAGTACTTC. It is translated as CASRVGGNEQYF.

A remark on this clone: Other nucleotide sequences in the sample specify the same CDR3. The chain couples TRBV27 to TRBJ2-5, with a weak D call TRBD2 (7 bases). This CDR3 spans 14 amino acids. CDR1 and CDR2 from the germline V gene are MNHEY and SMNVEV (reference sequence). With 3 bases removed from V and 3 bases from J, the gap between germline ends came to 11 bases. CDR3 protein: CASSFGGGEETQYF. The DNA for the CDR3 is TGTGCCAGCAGTTTCGGCGGGGGCGAAGAGACCCAGTACTTC.

The chain uses TRBV5-1 and TRBJ2-3, with D possibly TRBD2 on 6 matching bases. The CDR3 is 14 amino acids. Trimming took off 4 bases at V and 6 bases at J, with 15 bases between the two ends. Germline V CDR1 and CDR2: SGHRS, YFSETQ. The CDR3 region has the DNA TGCGCCAGCAGCATCGGGGGTGATTGGGATACGCAGTATTTT. It encodes CASSIGGDWDTQYF.

This chain uses TRBV9 with TRBJ2-1; 10 nucleotides agree with TRBD1. The CDR3 has 16 amino acids. Trimming took 0 bases from V and 4 from J; bases not matched to a gene: 4. In germline, CDR1 is SGDLS, CDR2 YYNGEE. The CDR3 nucleotides are TGTGCCAGCAGCGTAGCGGGACAGGGGTCATACAATGAGCAGTTCTTC. The encoded protein is CASSVAGQGSYNEQFF.

This clone showed up just a few times. CDR3 sequence reads: CASSFKWELFF. The CDR3 nucleotides read TGTGCCAGCAGTTTCAAGTGGGAGCTGTTTTTT. This rearrangement joins TRBV28 to TRBJ2-2; D gene ambiguous. V was clipped by 3 bases and J by 9 bases, with 5 bases between them. Germline values: CDR1 MDHEN, CDR2 SYDVKM. The CDR3 totals 11 residues.

With regard to this clone: Only one base separates this from a far larger clonotype, so it likely reflects a read error. This sequence joins TRBV7-2 and TRBJ1-2; 7 positions agree with TRBD1. Germline trimming cut 4 bases from V and 1 base from J; bases unmatched to any gene: 3. CDR1 is SGHTA and CDR2 is FQGNSA in the germline V gene. CDR3 length: 14 amino acids. The DNA of the CDR3 is TGTGCCAGCAGCTCCGGGACAGTTAACTATGGCTACACCTTC. Protein sequence: CASSSGTVNYGYTF.

A note on this clone: Other nucleotide sequences in the sample specify the same CDR3. The rearrangement joins TRBV5-1 to TRBJ2-7; D not resolved. CDR1 and CDR2 from the germline V gene are SGHRS and YFSETQ. The CDR3 totals 13 residues. V lost 4 bases to trimming and J lost 3 bases, with 11 bases between them. CDR3 protein: CASSPDGYYEQYF. CDR3 in DNA: TGCGCCAGCAGCCCCGACGGCTACTACGAGCAGTACTTC.

This clone was seen more than once but under ten times. The gene calls are TRBV13 and TRBJ2-3, with 9 nucleotides matching TRBD1. Trimming at V came to 5 bases and at J to 1 base, leaving 4 bases not matched to a gene. Germline values: CDR1 PRHDT, CDR2 FYEKMQ (reference sequence). The CDR3 loop spans 15 amino acids. CDR3 amino acids: CASSMGQGRTDTQYF. CDR3 nucleotide sequence: TGTGCCAGCAGCATGGGACAGGGACGCACAGATACGCAGTATTTT. The variable domain in full, completed from reference TRBV13 and TRBJ2-3, reads AAGVIQSPRHLIKEKRETATLKCYPIPRHDTVYWYQQGPGQDPQFLISFYEKMQSDKGSIPDRFSAQQFSDYHSELNMSSLELGDSALYFCASSMGQGRTDTQYFGPGTRLTVL.

This clone was detected a few times. The final CDR3 position lacks the conserved phenylalanine or tryptophan, pointing to a likely read error. No DNA is shown, since the ends of the CDR3 on it are uncertain; the CDR3 is the one TCRdb lists. This sequence joins TRBV28 and TRBJ1-5. CDR1 is MDHEN, CDR2 SYDVKM, per germline. Termini included, the CDR3 measures 8 amino acids. The CDR3: CASILRVG.

In this sample, this clone turned up a few times. This chain links TRBV18 with TRBJ1-1; a weak D match, TRBD1 (5 bases). Germline lookup yields CDR1 KGHSH and CDR2 LQKENI. V was trimmed by 0 bases and J by 5 bases, leaving 10 bases between them. The CDR3 is made up of 14 amino acids. The CDR3 nucleotides read TGTGCCAGCTCACCACCGGATAGGGGAACTGAAGCTTTCTTT. Its translation is CASSPPDRGTEAFF.

The rearrangement joins TRBV9 to TRBJ1-3; the D is unclear. The germline CDR1 and CDR2 sequences are SGDLS and YYNGEE. This CDR3 has 17 amino acids. V dropped 3 bases and J dropped 0 bases, with 16 bases sitting between them. In DNA form, the CDR3 reads TGTGCCAGCAGCGGTCTCTCATCGGGAAGCTCTGGAAACACCATATATTTT. This sequence encodes CASSGLSSGSSGNTIYF.

The chain couples TRBV6-5 to TRBJ2-4, with 11 bases lining up with TRBD2. The V segment lost 4 bases and the J segment 1 base; nucleotides outside the gene matches: 0. CDR3 size: 15 residues. Germline lookup yields CDR1 MNHEY and CDR2 SVGAGI. The CDR3 sequence: CASSSSGGAKNIQYF. The DNA for the CDR3 is TGTGCCAGCAGTTCTAGCGGGGGGGCCAAAAACATTCAGTACTTC.

The chain couples TRBV28 to TRBJ1-1, with 7 bases aligning to TRBD1. The CDR3 totals 12 residues. CDR1 is MDHEN, CDR2 SYDVKM, per germline. V shed 2 bases, J shed 9 bases, and the junction held 3 bases outside the gene matches. CDR3 DNA sequence: TGTGCCAGCAGTTTAGGAGGGGGCCAAGCTTTCTTT. This encodes CASSLGGGQAFF. The full variable domain, in which reference TRBV28 and TRBJ1-1 provide the parts outside the CDR3, is DVKVTQSSRYLVKRTGEKVFLECVQDMDHENMFWYRQDPGLGLRLIYFSYDVKMKEKGDIPEGYSVSREKKERFSLILESASTNQTSMYLCASSLGGGQAFFGQGTRLTVV.